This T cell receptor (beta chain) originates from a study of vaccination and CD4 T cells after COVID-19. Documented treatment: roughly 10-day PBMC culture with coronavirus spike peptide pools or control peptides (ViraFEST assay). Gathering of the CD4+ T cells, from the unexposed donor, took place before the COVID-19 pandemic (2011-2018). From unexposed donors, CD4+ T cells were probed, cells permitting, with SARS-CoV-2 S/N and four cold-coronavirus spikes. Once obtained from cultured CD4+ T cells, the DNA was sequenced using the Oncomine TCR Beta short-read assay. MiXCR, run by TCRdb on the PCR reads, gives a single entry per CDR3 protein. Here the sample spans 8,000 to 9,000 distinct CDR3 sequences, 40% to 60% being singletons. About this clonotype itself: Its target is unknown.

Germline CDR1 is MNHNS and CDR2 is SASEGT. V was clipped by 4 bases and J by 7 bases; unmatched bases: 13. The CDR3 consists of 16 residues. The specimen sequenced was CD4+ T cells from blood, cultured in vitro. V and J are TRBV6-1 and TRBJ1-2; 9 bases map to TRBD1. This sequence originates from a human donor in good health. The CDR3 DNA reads TGTGCCAGCAGTGCCACTGCCGCGGGACAGGGTGCTGGCTACACCTTC. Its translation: CASSATAAGQGAGYTF.